Each of the 30 T cell receptor beta chains below was sequenced from the same sample in a study of identical twins. TCRdb analysed the 5' RACE reads with MiXCR anew, one entry per CDR3 protein. Of about 690,000 distinct CDR3 sequences in the sample, 21% were seen once. These data were likewise used in another study, on T cells expressing NK-cell markers.

The sample taken for sequencing was PBMCs. These receptors came from a woman under 30 in good health.

This clonotype was counted at least ten times. The chain is built from TRBV3-1 and TRBJ2-1; 10 nucleotides agree with TRBD2. Trimming removed 0 bases from V and 8 bases from J; junction bases left unmatched: 7. The CDR3 spans 16 residues. CDR1 and CDR2 from the germline V gene are LGHDT and YNNKEL (reference sequence). In DNA, the CDR3 is TGTGCCAGCAGCCAAGATCCGAGCGGGGGGGTTTATGAGCAGTTCTTC. Translating gives CASSQDPSGGVYEQFF.

This chain uses TRBV4-3 with TRBJ2-7, with 7 positions matching TRBD2. V trimming: 0 bases; J trimming: 4 bases; junction bases outside the gene matches: 6. Germline-derived CDR1 and CDR2 are LGHNA and YSLEER. The CDR3 spans 15 residues. CDR3 region: CASSQDYGRNYEQYF. The CDR3 region has the DNA TGCGCCAGCAGCCAAGATTACGGGAGGAATTACGAGCAGTACTTC.

The chain is built from TRBV5-4 and TRBJ2-7; D could derive from TRBD1 or TRBD2 (6 bases each). V dropped 4 bases and J dropped 0 bases, with 14 bases sitting between them. The germline V gene has CDR1 SGHNT and CDR2 YYREEE (reference sequence). The CDR3 is made up of 15 amino acids. The CDR3 DNA follows: TGTGCCAGCAGCACCAAGGGGGGCAGCTCCTACGAGCAGTACTTC. It specifies CASSTKGGSSYEQYF.

This clonotype was seen more than once but under ten times. The chain combines TRBV6-1 with TRBJ2-5; D tentatively reads TRBD1 or TRBD2 (7 bases each). Trimming took 7 bases from V and 0 from J, leaving 15 bases between them. Germline CDR1 reads MNHNS; CDR2 reads SASEGT. The CDR3 has 15 residues. CDR3 sequence reads: CASTRGGINQETQYF. CDR3 DNA: TGTGCCAGCACCAGGGGGGGGATCAACCAAGAGACCCAGTACTTC.

CDR3 DNA sequence: TGTGCCAGCAGCTTAGCAGGTAGCGGGAGGGCCACGAATCGAAATGAGCAGTTCTTC. The encoded protein is CASSLAGSGRATNRNEQFF. The genes are TRBV11-1 and TRBJ2-1; 11 bases match TRBD2. Germline values: CDR1 SGHAT, CDR2 FQDESV (reference sequence). The CDR3 runs 19 residues. The J segment lost 7 bases and the V segment lost 0 bases, leaving 14 bases of the junction unmatched.

The gene calls are TRBV12-3 or TRBV12-4 and TRBJ2-3, with D unclear. The ends were cut back, 7 bases at V and 1 base at J, with 15 bases in the middle. The CDR3 is made up of 15 amino acids. In DNA, the CDR3 is TGTGCCAGCACCCATCACGGTTCGTGCACAGATACGCAGTATTTT. Translation gives CASTHHGSCTDTQYF.

This sequence joins TRBV2 and TRBJ1-5, with D possibly matching TRBD1 (6 bases). CDR3 length: 13 residues. The germline gives CDR1 SNHLY, CDR2 FYNNEI. V lost 6 bases and J 6 bases, leaving 12 bases between the germline ends. CDR3 sequence reads: CASRRPGVQPQHF. The CDR3 nucleotides are TGTGCCAGCAGACGACCAGGGGTTCAGCCCCAGCATTTT.

This clonotype was counted only a few times. J is TRBJ1-1 and V is TRBV18; D possibly corresponds to TRBD1 (6 bases). The CDR3 consists of 15 residues. Trimming stripped 3 bases from V and 3 bases from J, with 14 bases between. CDR1 and CDR2 (germline): KGHSH, LQKENI. The CDR3 sequence is CASSPRTVMDTEAFF. The CDR3 nucleotides read TGTGCCAGCTCACCTCGGACAGTCATGGACACTGAAGCTTTCTTT. The whole variable domain, remainder taken from reference TRBV18 and TRBJ1-1, is NAGVMQNPRHLVRRRGQEARLRCSPMKGHSHVYWYRQLPEEGLKFMVYLQKENIIDESGMPKERFSAEFPKEGPSILRIQQVVRGDSAAYFCASSPRTVMDTEAFFGQGTRLTVV.

This clonotype has a handful of counts. The chain combines TRBV6-5 with TRBJ1-5; no firm D call. The germline gives CDR1 MNHEY, CDR2 SVGAGI. The CDR3 is made up of 15 amino acids. The V end lost 0 bases, the J end lost 4 bases, and 10 bases lay between the germline ends. This CDR3 reads CASSYSRAVNQPQHF. The DNA of the CDR3 is TGTGCCAGCAGTTACTCGAGGGCGGTAAATCAGCCCCAGCATTTT.

This clonotype was observed at least ten times. The chain recombines TRBV5-1 with TRBJ1-4; 9 bases line up with TRBD1. J lost 7 bases, V lost 4 bases, and 17 bases had no gene match. The CDR3 covers 18 residues. Germline values: CDR1 SGHRS, CDR2 YFSETQ. This CDR3 reads CASSLTGQGVVAGEKLFF. CDR3 DNA sequence: TGCGCCAGCAGCCTGACGGGACAGGGCGTTGTTGCTGGTGAAAAACTGTTTTTT.

This clonotype showed up just a few times. The gene calls are TRBV7-9 and TRBJ2-3, with TRBD2 matching 9 bases. Germline values: CDR1 SEHNR, CDR2 FQNEAQ (reference sequence). The length of the CDR3 is 15 residues. The V segment lost 6 bases and the J segment 0 bases; nucleotides outside the gene matches: 4. CDR3 loop: CASRKRGDSTDTQYF. CDR3 DNA sequence: TGTGCCAGCAGGAAGCGGGGGGATAGCACAGATACGCAGTATTTT.

The V and J genes are TRBV7-3 and TRBJ2-1; 9 positions agree with TRBD2. From germline, CDR1 is SGHTA and CDR2 FQGTGA. J lost 13 bases, V lost 4 bases, and 17 bases had no gene match. This CDR3 region has 16 residues. This CDR3 reads CASSSQAASGTTTQFF. The CDR3 DNA follows: TGTGCCAGCAGCTCTCAAGCGGCTAGCGGGACCACGACCCAGTTCTTC.

This clonotype was detected ten times or more. CDR3 in amino acids: CSARDRGLAGGTGGTQYF. The CDR3 nucleotides are TGCAGTGCTAGAGATCGGGGACTAGCGGGAGGGACTGGCGGGACCCAGTACTTC. V is TRBV20-1 and J is TRBJ2-5, with 16 bases identical to TRBD2. After removal of 0 bases from V and 7 bases from J, the junction contained 11 bases not matched to a gene. The CDR3 sequence is 18 residues long. Germline V lookup: CDR1 DFQATT, CDR2 SNEGSKA (reference sequence).

This clonotype occurred a few times. The CDR3 region is CASSLWAGARTDTQYF. DNA of the CDR3: TGCGCCAGCAGCTTGTGGGCGGGGGCCCGCACAGATACGCAGTATTTT. The V and J genes are TRBV5-1 and TRBJ2-3; possibly TRBD2 for D (7 bases). Germline CDR1 SGHRS, CDR2 YFSETQ. V lost 1 base, J lost 1 base, and 13 bases lay in between. The length of the CDR3 is 16 residues.

V is TRBV29-1 and J is TRBJ2-1; 9 nucleotides match TRBD2. The CDR3 is 13 residues long. In germline, CDR1 is SQVTM, CDR2 ANQGSEA. Trimming at V came to 7 bases and at J to 5 bases, leaving 6 bases not matched to a gene. CDR3 loop: CSGVAGAHNEQFF. CDR3 DNA sequence: TGCAGCGGGGTAGCGGGAGCACACAATGAGCAGTTCTTC.

As for this clonotype: Being one base from a much bigger clone, this may be a read error. The genes are TRBV20-1 and TRBJ2-5, with D maybe TRBD1 (5 bases). The CDR3 has 12 amino acids. Per the germline V gene, CDR1 is DFQATT and CDR2 is SNEGSKA (reference sequence). Trimming removed 4 bases at V and 0 bases at J, with 6 bases between. The CDR3 region has the DNA TGCAGTGCTATGACAGACCAAGAGACCCAGTACTTC. It encodes CSAMTDQETQYF.

The chain recombines TRBV6-1 with TRBJ1-1; 8 nucleotides line up with TRBD1. The CDR3 runs to 14 residues. The V and J ends lost 2 bases and 7 bases, in that order; junction bases with no gene match: 6. The germline CDR1 and CDR2 sequences are MNHNS and SASEGT. The CDR3 protein is CASSEFDRGGEAFF. CDR3 bases: TGTGCCAGCAGTGAATTCGACAGGGGAGGTGAAGCTTTCTTT.

V and J are TRBV10-3 and TRBJ2-5; 8 bases agree with TRBD1. The CDR3 is 15 residues long. Per germline, CDR1 ENHRY and CDR2 SYGVKD. The trim removed 2 bases at V and 2 bases at J, leaving 4 bases unmatched. Here the CDR3 reads CAISEGDRIQETQYF. CDR3 DNA sequence: TGTGCCATCAGTGAGGGGGACAGGATACAAGAGACCCAGTACTTC.

This clonotype was seen a handful of times. This sequence joins TRBV9 and TRBJ2-1, with D perhaps TRBD1 or TRBD2 (5 bases each). Trimming removed 4 bases from V and 5 bases from J, with 19 bases in between. This CDR3 has 16 amino acids. Germline lookup yields CDR1 SGDLS and CDR2 YYNGEE. The CDR3 region is CASSPRGRDVHNEQFF. CDR3 coding DNA: TGTGCCAGCAGCCCCCGGGGCCGGGACGTCCACAATGAGCAGTTCTTC.

The genes are TRBV20-1 and TRBJ1-1; TRBD1 is a possible D gene (6 bases). CDR1 and CDR2 from the germline V gene are DFQATT and SNEGSKA (reference sequence). CDR3 length: 12 residues. V lost 1 base to trimming and J lost 7 bases, with 10 bases between them. Written as DNA, the CDR3 is TGCAGTGCTAGAGCAGGGGTAGGTGAAGCTTTCTTT. This encodes CSARAGVGEAFF.

This clonotype showed up just a few times. The gene calls are TRBV20-1 and TRBJ2-1; D gene uncertain. The length of the CDR3 is 12 residues. Germline values: CDR1 DFQATT, CDR2 SNEGSKA (reference sequence). The germline V and J ends were trimmed by 5 bases and 5 bases, with 10 bases remaining between them. CDR3 nucleotide sequence: TGCAGTGCTCCTACACTGAACAATGAGCAGTTCTTC. Its translation: CSAPTLNNEQFF.

This clonotype was counted only a few times. This chain connects TRBV9 to TRBJ2-5; TRBD1 or TRBD2 may be the D gene (6 bases each). CDR3 length: 17 residues. Trimming removed 4 bases from V and 0 bases from J, with 19 bases in between. Germline assignment: CDR1 SGDLS and CDR2 YYNGEE. CDR3 protein: CASSPGGGDVYQETQYF. The CDR3 nucleotides read TGTGCCAGCAGCCCCGGGGGCGGAGACGTGTACCAAGAGACCCAGTACTTC.

Only one count was recorded for this clonotype. The chain combines TRBV20-1 with TRBJ2-7; 10 bases fit TRBD2. CDR1 is DFQATT, CDR2 SNEGSKA, per germline (reference sequence). This CDR3 has 15 amino acids. V lost 5 bases, J lost 3 bases, and 10 bases stayed unmatched. The CDR3 DNA sequence: TGCAGTGCTTCTACCAGACTAGCGGGTAACTACGAGCAGTACTTC. Encoded protein: CSASTRLAGNYEQYF.

This chain connects TRBV29-1 to TRBJ1-4; 7 bases line up with TRBD1. The germline gives CDR1 SQVTM, CDR2 ANQGSEA. The V gene end was trimmed by 7 bases and the J gene end by 0 bases; junction bases not matched to a gene: 5. The CDR3 runs to 14 residues. As DNA, the CDR3 is TGCAGCGCGACCGGGACAGCAACTAATGAAAAACTGTTTTTT. Translated, it gives CSATGTATNEKLFF.

This clonotype was counted a few times. The chain has TRBV7-6 and TRBJ2-1; maybe TRBD2 (6 bases). Germline lookup yields CDR1 SGHVS and CDR2 FNYEAQ. CDR3 size: 18 residues. V was clipped by 0 bases and J by 5 bases, with 20 bases between them. CDR3 sequence reads: CASSLAWGLGEAHNEQFF. As DNA, the CDR3 is TGTGCCAGCAGCTTAGCGTGGGGACTGGGAGAGGCCCACAATGAGCAGTTCTTC.

This clonotype was detected a few times. The chain couples TRBV20-1 to TRBJ2-3; 7 nucleotides line up with TRBD2. From germline, CDR1 is DFQATT and CDR2 SNEGSKA (reference sequence). There are 15 residues in the CDR3. The V segment lost 0 bases and the J segment 2 bases; nucleotides outside the gene matches: 5. The CDR3 sequence is CSAREPGLNTDTQYF. CDR3 nucleotide sequence: TGCAGTGCTAGAGAACCGGGACTAAACACAGATACGCAGTATTTT.

This clonotype was seen more than once but under ten times. The V gene is TRBV5-1, the J gene TRBJ1-2; D not resolved. V was shortened by 0 bases and J by 6 bases, with 24 bases between the two germline ends. The CDR3 spans 18 residues. Germline loops: CDR1 SGHRS, CDR2 YFSETQ. The CDR3 is CASSLGPSGPQLGDGYTF. CDR3 nucleotide sequence: TGCGCCAGCAGCTTGGGACCCTCTGGACCTCAATTAGGTGATGGCTACACCTTC.

This clonotype occurred a few times. The chain links TRBV12-3 or TRBV12-4 to TRBJ2-7; D is perhaps TRBD1 or TRBD2 (7 bases each). The CDR3 is 12 amino acids. Trimming cost V 7 bases and J 10 bases, with 17 bases left between them. The CDR3 DNA reads TGTGCCAGCACCCCAGGGGGGGAGGAACAGTACTTC. It codes for CASTPGGEEQYF.

In its sample, this clonotype was seen a few times. The chain carries TRBV6-1 and TRBJ2-7; D perhaps matches TRBD2 (5 bases). The CDR3 spans 14 residues. Germline loops: CDR1 MNHNS, CDR2 SASEGT. V was shortened by 6 bases and J by 6 bases, with 18 bases between the two germline ends. The CDR3 reads CASSPIRVGSEQYF. For the CDR3, the DNA is TGTGCCAGCAGCCCCATTAGGGTAGGGAGCGAGCAGTACTTC.

This CDR3 reads CASSDGSWLIGFF. The CDR3 DNA follows: TGTGCCAGCAGCGATGGGTCGTGGCTTATCGGGTTCTTC. The chain employs TRBV6-2 or TRBV6-3 and TRBJ2-1, with no clear D. Trimming took 6 bases from V and 15 from J, leaving 21 bases between them. Per the germline V gene, CDR1 is MNHEY and CDR2 is SVGEGT. The CDR3 is 13 residues long.